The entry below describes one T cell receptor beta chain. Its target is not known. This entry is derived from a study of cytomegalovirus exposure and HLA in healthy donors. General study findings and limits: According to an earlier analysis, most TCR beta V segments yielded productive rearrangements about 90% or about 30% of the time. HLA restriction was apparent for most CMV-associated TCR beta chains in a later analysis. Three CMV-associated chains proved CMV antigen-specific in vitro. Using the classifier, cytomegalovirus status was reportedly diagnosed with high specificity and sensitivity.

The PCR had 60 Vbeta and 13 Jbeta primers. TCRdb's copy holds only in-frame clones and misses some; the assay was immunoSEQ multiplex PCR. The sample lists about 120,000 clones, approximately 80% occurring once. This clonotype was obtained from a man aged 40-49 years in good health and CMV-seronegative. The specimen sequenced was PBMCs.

CDR3 DNA sequence: TGCAGCGTACAGAGGGGGACGTCTCTCTCGGGGAACACTGAAGCTTTCTTT. Translation: CSVQRGTSLSGNTEAFF. The rearrangement links TRBV29-1 to TRBJ1-1, with D perhaps matching TRBD1 (6 bases). Trimming pared 6 bases from V and 1 base from J, leaving 24 bases between. In germline, CDR1 is SQVTM, CDR2 ANQGSEA. The length of the CDR3 is 17 residues.